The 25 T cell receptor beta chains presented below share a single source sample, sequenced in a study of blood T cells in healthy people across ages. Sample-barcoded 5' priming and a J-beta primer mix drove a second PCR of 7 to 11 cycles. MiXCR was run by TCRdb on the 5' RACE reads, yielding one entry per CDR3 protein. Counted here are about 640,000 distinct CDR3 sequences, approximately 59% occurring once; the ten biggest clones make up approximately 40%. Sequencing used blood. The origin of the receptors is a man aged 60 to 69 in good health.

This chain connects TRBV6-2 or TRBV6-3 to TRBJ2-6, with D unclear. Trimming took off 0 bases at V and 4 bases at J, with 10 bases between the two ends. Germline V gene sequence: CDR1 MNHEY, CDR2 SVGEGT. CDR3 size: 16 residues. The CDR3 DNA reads TGTGCCAGCAGTTACTCAGGCCCCGGAGGGGCCAACGTCCTGACTTTC. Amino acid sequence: CASSYSGPGGANVLTF.

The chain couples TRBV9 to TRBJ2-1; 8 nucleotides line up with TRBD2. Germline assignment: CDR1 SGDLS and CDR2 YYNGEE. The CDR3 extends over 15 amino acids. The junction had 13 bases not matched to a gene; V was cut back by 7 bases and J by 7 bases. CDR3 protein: CASGKGGTRGNEQFF. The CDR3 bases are TGTGCCAGCGGTAAGGGTGGGACTAGGGGGAATGAGCAGTTCTTC.

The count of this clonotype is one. This chain's CDR3 is CASSPGPGTTNEKLFF. The CDR3 bases are TGTGCCAGCAGCCCGGGGCCCGGCACAACTAATGAAAAACTGTTTTTT. V is TRBV5-4 and J is TRBJ1-4; D possibly corresponds to TRBD1 (5 bases). Trimming took off 4 bases at V and 0 bases at J, with 13 bases between the two ends. Germline-derived CDR1 and CDR2 are SGHNT and YYREEE (reference sequence). The length of the CDR3 is 16 residues.

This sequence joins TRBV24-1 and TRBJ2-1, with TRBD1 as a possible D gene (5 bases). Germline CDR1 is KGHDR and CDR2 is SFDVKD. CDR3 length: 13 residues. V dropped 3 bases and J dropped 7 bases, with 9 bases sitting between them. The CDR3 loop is CATSDGANNEQFF. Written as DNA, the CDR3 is TGTGCCACCAGTGATGGGGCGAATAATGAGCAGTTCTTC.

This CDR3 reads CSARGPIGTDTQYF. The DNA of the CDR3 is TGCAGTGCGCGGGGACCTATCGGCACAGATACGCAGTATTTT. This chain joins TRBV20-1 and TRBJ2-3; D possibly corresponds to TRBD2 (6 bases). The CDR3 runs 14 residues. The germline V and J ends were trimmed by 6 bases and 1 base, with 14 bases remaining between them. The germline gives CDR1 DFQATT, CDR2 SNEGSKA (reference sequence).

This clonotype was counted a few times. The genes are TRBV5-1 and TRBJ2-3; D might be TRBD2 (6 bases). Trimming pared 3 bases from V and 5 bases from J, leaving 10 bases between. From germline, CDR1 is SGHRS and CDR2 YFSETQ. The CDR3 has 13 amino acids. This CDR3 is CASSSSSEDTQYF. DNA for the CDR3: TGCGCCAGCAGCTCTTCTAGCGAAGATACGCAGTATTTT.

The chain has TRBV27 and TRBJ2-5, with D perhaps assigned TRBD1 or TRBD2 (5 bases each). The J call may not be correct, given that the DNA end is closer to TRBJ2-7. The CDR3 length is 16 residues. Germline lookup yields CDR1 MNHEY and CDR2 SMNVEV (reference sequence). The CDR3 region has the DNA TGTGCCAGCAGTTCCCGGGACCCCCAAGGAGTTTACGAGCAGTACTTC. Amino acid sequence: CASSSRDPQGVYEQYF.

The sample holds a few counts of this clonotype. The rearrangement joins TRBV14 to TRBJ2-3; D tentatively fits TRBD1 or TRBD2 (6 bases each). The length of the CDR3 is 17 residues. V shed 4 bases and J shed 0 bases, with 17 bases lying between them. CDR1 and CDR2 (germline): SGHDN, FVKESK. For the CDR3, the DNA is TGTGCCAGCAGCCCTTTATTGGGGGCGGGGAGCACAGATACGCAGTATTTT. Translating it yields CASSPLLGAGSTDTQYF.

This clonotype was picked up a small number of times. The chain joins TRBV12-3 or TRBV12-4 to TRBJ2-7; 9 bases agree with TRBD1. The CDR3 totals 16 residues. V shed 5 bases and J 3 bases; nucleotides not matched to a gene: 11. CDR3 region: CASSPPSGTGIYEQYF. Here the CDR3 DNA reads TGTGCCAGCAGTCCACCCTCCGGGACAGGGATCTACGAGCAGTACTTC.

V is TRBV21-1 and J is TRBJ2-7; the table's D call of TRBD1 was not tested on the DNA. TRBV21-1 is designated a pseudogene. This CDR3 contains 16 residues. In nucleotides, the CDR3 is TGTGCCAGCAGCCACCGAGACAGGCTGATCTCCTACGGGCAGTACTTC. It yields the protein CASSHRDRLISYGQYF.

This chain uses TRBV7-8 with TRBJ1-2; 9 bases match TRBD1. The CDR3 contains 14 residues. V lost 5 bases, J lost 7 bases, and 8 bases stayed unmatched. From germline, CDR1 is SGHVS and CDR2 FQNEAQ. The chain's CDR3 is CASSPGQGFGGYTF. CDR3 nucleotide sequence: TGTGCCAGCAGCCCGGGACAGGGATTCGGTGGCTACACCTTC.

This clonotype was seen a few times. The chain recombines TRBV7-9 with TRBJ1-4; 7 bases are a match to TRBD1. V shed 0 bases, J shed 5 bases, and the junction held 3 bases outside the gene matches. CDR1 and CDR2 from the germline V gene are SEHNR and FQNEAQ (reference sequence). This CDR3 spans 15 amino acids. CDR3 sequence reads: CASSLAVTGNEKLFF. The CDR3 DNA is TGTGCCAGCAGCTTAGCTGTGACAGGGAATGAAAAACTGTTTTTT.

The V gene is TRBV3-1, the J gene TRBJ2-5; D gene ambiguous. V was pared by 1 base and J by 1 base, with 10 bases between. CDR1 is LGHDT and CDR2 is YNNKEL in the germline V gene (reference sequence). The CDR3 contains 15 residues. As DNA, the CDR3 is TGTGCCAGCAGCCAAGCTCCGACTCCCCAAGAGACCCAGTACTTC. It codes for CASSQAPTPQETQYF.

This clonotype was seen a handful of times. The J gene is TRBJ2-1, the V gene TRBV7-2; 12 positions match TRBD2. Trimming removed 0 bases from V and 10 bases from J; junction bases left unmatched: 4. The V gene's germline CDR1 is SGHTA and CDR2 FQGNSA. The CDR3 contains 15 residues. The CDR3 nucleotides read TGTGCCAGCAGCTTAGCCAGTCTAGCGGGGGGGGAGCAGTTCTTC. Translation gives CASSLASLAGGEQFF.

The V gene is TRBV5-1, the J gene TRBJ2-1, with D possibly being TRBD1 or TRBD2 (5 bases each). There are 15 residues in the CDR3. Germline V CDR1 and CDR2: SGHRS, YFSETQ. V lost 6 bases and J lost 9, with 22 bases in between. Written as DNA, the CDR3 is TGCGCCAGCACAACACATGGGACCCGGATAAGTGAGCAGTTCTTC. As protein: CASTTHGTRISEQFF.

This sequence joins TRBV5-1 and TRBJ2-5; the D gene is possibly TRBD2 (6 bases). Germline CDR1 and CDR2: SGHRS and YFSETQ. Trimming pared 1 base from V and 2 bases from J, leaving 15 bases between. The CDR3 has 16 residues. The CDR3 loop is CASSLRTSSLQETQYF. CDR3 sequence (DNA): TGCGCCAGCAGCTTGAGAACTAGCAGCCTGCAAGAGACCCAGTACTTC.

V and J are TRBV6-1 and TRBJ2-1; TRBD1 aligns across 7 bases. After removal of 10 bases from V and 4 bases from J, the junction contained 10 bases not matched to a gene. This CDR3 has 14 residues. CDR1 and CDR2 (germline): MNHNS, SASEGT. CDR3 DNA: TGTGCCACGACGAGACAGGGACCATACAATGAGCAGTTCTTC. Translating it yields CATTRQGPYNEQFF.

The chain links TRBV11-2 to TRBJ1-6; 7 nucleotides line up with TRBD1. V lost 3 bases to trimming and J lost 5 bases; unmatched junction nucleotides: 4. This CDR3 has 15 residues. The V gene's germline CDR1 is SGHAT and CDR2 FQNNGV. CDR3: CASSFRGGHNSPLHF. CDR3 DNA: TGTGCCAGCAGCTTCCGAGGGGGCCATAATTCACCCCTCCACTTT. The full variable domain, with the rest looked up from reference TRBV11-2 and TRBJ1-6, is EAGVAQSPRYKIIEKRQSVAFWCNPISGHATLYWYQQILGQGPKLLIQFQNNGVVDDSQLPKDRFSAERLKGVDSTLKIQPAKLEDSAVYLCASSFRGGHNSPLHFGNGTRLTVT.

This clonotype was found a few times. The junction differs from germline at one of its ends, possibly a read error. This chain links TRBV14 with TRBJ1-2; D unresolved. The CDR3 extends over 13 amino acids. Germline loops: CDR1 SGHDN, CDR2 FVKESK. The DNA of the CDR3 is TGTGCCGGCAGCCAAGAGCGGGTATATGGCTACACCTTC. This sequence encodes CAGSQERVYGYTF.

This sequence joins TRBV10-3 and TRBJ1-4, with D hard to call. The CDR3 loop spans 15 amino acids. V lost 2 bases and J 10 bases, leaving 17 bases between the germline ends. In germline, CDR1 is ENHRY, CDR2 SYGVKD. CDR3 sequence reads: CAISEEANNDGKLFF. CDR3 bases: TGTGCCATCAGTGAGGAGGCCAACAATGATGGAAAACTGTTTTTT.

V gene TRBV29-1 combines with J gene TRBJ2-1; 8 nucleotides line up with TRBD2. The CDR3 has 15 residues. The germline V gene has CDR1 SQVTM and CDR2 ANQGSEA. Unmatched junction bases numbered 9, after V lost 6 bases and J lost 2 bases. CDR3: CSVRSGDLPYNEQFF. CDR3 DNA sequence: TGCAGCGTCCGTAGCGGGGACCTACCCTACAATGAGCAGTTCTTC.

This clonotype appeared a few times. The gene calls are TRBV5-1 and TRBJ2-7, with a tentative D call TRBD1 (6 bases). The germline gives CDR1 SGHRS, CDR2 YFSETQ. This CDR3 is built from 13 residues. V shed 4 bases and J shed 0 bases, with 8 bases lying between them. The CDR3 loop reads CASSTGSSYEQYF. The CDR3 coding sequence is TGCGCCAGCAGCACAGGGAGCTCCTACGAGCAGTACTTC. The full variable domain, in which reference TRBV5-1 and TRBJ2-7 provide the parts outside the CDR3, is KAGVTQTPRYLIKTRGQQVTLSCSPISGHRSVSWYQQTPGQGLQFLFEYFSETQRNKGNFPGRFSGRQFSNSRSEMNVSTLELGDSALYLCASSTGSSYEQYFGPGTRLTVT.

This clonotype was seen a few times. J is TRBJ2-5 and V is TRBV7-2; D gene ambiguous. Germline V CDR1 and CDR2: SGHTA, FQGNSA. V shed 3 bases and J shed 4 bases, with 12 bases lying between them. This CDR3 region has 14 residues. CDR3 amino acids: CASSFSPVGETQYF. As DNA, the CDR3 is TGTGCCAGCAGCTTTTCGCCGGTGGGAGAGACCCAGTACTTC.

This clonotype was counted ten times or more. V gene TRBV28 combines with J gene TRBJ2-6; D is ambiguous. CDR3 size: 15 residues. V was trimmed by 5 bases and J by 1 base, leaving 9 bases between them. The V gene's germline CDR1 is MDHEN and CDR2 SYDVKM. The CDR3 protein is CASSPAGSGANVLTF. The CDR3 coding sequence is TGTGCCAGCAGTCCAGCTGGTTCTGGGGCCAACGTCCTGACTTTC.

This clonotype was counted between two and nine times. Here the CDR3 DNA reads TGTGCCAGCAGCCAGATCTACGAGCAGTACTTC. Protein sequence: CASSQIYEQYF. This chain links TRBV7-2 with TRBJ2-7; D call uncertain. Germline CDR1 reads SGHTA; CDR2 reads FQGNSA. V was trimmed by 5 bases and J by 3 bases, leaving 5 bases between them. This CDR3 is 11 amino acids long.